These 24 T cell receptor beta chains were sequenced from one sample in a study of identical twins. TCRdb reanalysed the 5' RACE reads using MiXCR and keeps one entry per CDR3 protein. The sample lists hundreds of thousands of distinct CDR3 sequences, about 9.4% occurring once. Separately, the same data were catalogued under a study of yellow fever vaccine responses in identical twins.

Sequenced: PBMCs. These receptor sequences come from a woman aged 18-35 years in good health.

This clonotype was found many times. CDR3 in DNA: TGCGCCAGCAGCTCGTATAGAGAAAGGGGCTACGACAATGAGCAGTTCTTC. Translating gives CASSSYRERGYDNEQFF. The rearrangement links TRBV5-1 to TRBJ2-1, with D perhaps TRBD1 (5 bases). V lost 3 bases and J lost 5, with 21 bases in between. The CDR3 runs 17 residues. CDR1 and CDR2 from the germline V gene are SGHRS and YFSETQ.

The sample holds a few counts of this clonotype. The DNA for the CDR3 is TGTGCCAGCAGCTTATTCCTTTCGGGCGGGAGTACTGTAACAGATACGCAGTATTTT. This translates into CASSLFLSGGSTVTDTQYF. The rearrangement links TRBV7-6 to TRBJ2-3, with 7 bases matching TRBD2. Trimming took 2 bases from V and 3 from J; bases not matched to a gene: 17. Germline V CDR1 and CDR2: SGHVS, FNYEAQ. CDR3 length: 19 residues.

This clonotype was detected ten times or more. The chain has TRBV28 and TRBJ2-3; tentative D call: TRBD2 (6 bases). The CDR3 is made up of 16 amino acids. Germline V lookup: CDR1 MDHEN, CDR2 SYDVKM. The ends were cut back, 5 bases at V and 0 bases at J, with 15 bases in the middle. CDR3 coding DNA: TGTGCCAGCAGTCAAGAGGGACTTACTAGCACAGATACGCAGTATTTT. Its protein product is CASSQEGLTSTDTQYF. Based on the CDR3 plus reference TRBV28 and TRBJ2-3, the full variable domain is DVKVTQSSRYLVKRTGEKVFLECVQDMDHENMFWYRQDPGLGLRLIYFSYDVKMKEKGDIPEGYSVSREKKERFSLILESASTNQTSMYLCASSQEGLTSTDTQYFGPGTRLTVL.

This clonotype was observed a handful of times. The chain is built from TRBV14 and TRBJ2-1; D might be TRBD1 (6 bases). Germline V CDR1 and CDR2: SGHDN, FVKESK. Trimming pared 4 bases from V and 3 bases from J, leaving 16 bases between. The CDR3 contains 16 residues. This chain's CDR3 is CASSPHRDRDYNEQFF. The CDR3 nucleotides are TGTGCCAGCAGCCCGCACAGGGATAGAGACTACAATGAGCAGTTCTTC.

This chain links TRBV7-2 with TRBJ2-1; a weak D match, TRBD1 (6 bases). Germline loops: CDR1 SGHTA, CDR2 FQGNSA. The CDR3 consists of 17 residues. V was trimmed by 1 base and J by 1 base, leaving 14 bases between them. CDR3 loop: CASSLGKWGPSYNEQFF. For the CDR3, the DNA is TGTGCCAGCAGCTTAGGCAAGTGGGGGCCATCCTACAATGAGCAGTTCTTC.

This clonotype was seen at least ten times. The chain couples TRBV6-2 or TRBV6-3 to TRBJ2-7, with D maybe TRBD1 (6 bases). This CDR3 has 17 amino acids. Trimming cost V 6 bases and J 3 bases, with 24 bases left between them. In germline, CDR1 is MNHEY, CDR2 SVGEGT. The CDR3 loop is CASSFLPTGKGDYEQYF. In DNA, the CDR3 is TGTGCCAGCAGCTTTCTCCCTACAGGGAAAGGGGACTACGAGCAGTACTTC.

This chain joins TRBV12-3 or TRBV12-4 and TRBJ2-3; 7 positions agree with TRBD2. With V trimmed by 2 bases and J by 8 bases, 7 bases remained unmatched. This CDR3 spans 14 amino acids. CDR3 residues: CASSLREGPPTQYF. CDR3 sequence (DNA): TGTGCCAGCAGTTTAAGGGAGGGGCCCCCTACGCAGTATTTT.

This clonotype was recorded many times. This chain uses TRBV29-1 with TRBJ2-5; D gene unclear. The CDR3 extends over 15 amino acids. The ends were cut back, 6 bases at V and 2 bases at J, with 19 bases in the middle. Germline assignment: CDR1 SQVTM and CDR2 ANQGSEA. CDR3 in amino acids: CSVDILLGRQETQYF. CDR3 DNA sequence: TGCAGCGTCGACATTTTGTTAGGCAGACAAGAGACCCAGTACTTC.

The rearrangement links TRBV14 to TRBJ1-1; D uncertain. The CDR3 consists of 16 residues. Per germline, CDR1 SGHDN and CDR2 FVKESK. V dropped 0 bases and J dropped 1 base, with 12 bases sitting between them. The CDR3 loop is CASSQEFEAGNTEAFF. CDR3 bases: TGTGCCAGCAGCCAAGAATTCGAGGCAGGGAACACTGAAGCTTTCTTT.

This clonotype appeared many times. V is TRBV5-1 and J is TRBJ2-1; no firm D call. Trimming shortened V by 0 bases and J by 4 bases, and 5 bases separated the two germline ends. Germline assignment: CDR1 SGHRS and CDR2 YFSETQ. This CDR3 is built from 13 residues. Written as DNA, the CDR3 is TGCGCCAGCAGCTTGGACATATACAATGAGCAGTTCTTC. It specifies CASSLDIYNEQFF.

This clonotype was seen a few times. The rearrangement links TRBV7-9 to TRBJ2-5; TRBD2 is a possible D gene (6 bases). This CDR3 is 10 amino acids long. The V and J ends lost 10 bases and 7 bases respectively, with 10 bases between them. The germline CDR1 and CDR2 sequences are SEHNR and FQNEAQ (reference sequence). Written as DNA, the CDR3 is TGTGCCACAGCCGGGGGGACCCAGTACTTC. It yields the protein CATAGGTQYF. The whole variable domain, filled in from reference TRBV7-9 and TRBJ2-5, reads DTGVSQNPRHKITKRGQNVTFRCDPISEHNRLYWYRQTLGQGPEFLTYFQNEAQLEKSRLLSDRFSAERPKGSFSTLEIQRTEQGDSAMYLCATAGGTQYFGPGTRLLVL.

In this sample, this clonotype turned up a few times. V gene TRBV27 combines with J gene TRBJ2-2, with no clear D. Trimming removed 5 bases from V and 9 bases from J, with 28 bases in between. This CDR3 has 18 amino acids. Per the germline V gene, CDR1 is MNHEY and CDR2 is SMNVEV (reference sequence). CDR3 coding DNA: TGTGCCAGCAGTCCAGTCTTTGTCGCAGGCCAATTGAGTAGGGAGCTGTTTTTT. Amino acids: CASSPVFVAGQLSRELFF.

This clonotype was recorded a few times. V is TRBV29-1 and J is TRBJ2-7; 7 nucleotides agree with TRBD1. From germline, CDR1 is SQVTM and CDR2 ANQGSEA. V was clipped by 4 bases and J by 9 bases; unmatched bases: 9. The CDR3 spans 12 residues. The CDR3 sequence is CSVVGTEERQYF. The CDR3 DNA reads TGCAGCGTTGTTGGGACAGAAGAACGGCAGTACTTC.

This clonotype occurred many times. J is TRBJ1-1 and V is TRBV7-9; D gene ambiguous. Between the trimmed V and J ends, which lost 8 bases and 2 bases, there was a span of 12 bases. Per germline, CDR1 SEHNR and CDR2 FQNEAQ (reference sequence). The CDR3 length is 13 residues. CDR3 protein: CASFLGTNTEAFF. CDR3 DNA sequence: TGTGCCAGCTTCTTGGGTACTAACACTGAAGCTTTCTTT.

This clonotype was observed a few times. The gene calls are TRBV29-1 and TRBJ2-2; D may be TRBD1 (6 bases). Germline CDR1 SQVTM, CDR2 ANQGSEA. This CDR3 contains 14 residues. V dropped 6 bases and J dropped 1 base, with 12 bases sitting between them. CDR3 residues: CSVPKDRNTGELFF. CDR3 nucleotides: TGCAGCGTCCCGAAGGACAGGAACACCGGGGAGCTGTTTTTT.

This clonotype was seen many times. The chain has TRBV3-1 and TRBJ2-2; D might be TRBD1 or TRBD2, each matching 5 bases. Germline V gene data show CDR1 as LGHDT and CDR2 as YNNKEL (reference sequence). Trimming pared 1 base from V and 3 bases from J, leaving 9 bases between. The CDR3 totals 15 residues. CDR3 protein: CASSQGGVYTGELFF. The CDR3 DNA reads as TGTGCCAGCAGCCAAGGAGGGGTGTACACCGGGGAGCTGTTTTTT.

This clonotype appeared many times. The rearrangement links TRBV7-8 to TRBJ2-2, with 10 bases that match TRBD2. V shed 6 bases, J shed 6 bases, and the junction held 4 bases outside the gene matches. This CDR3 is built from 14 residues. CDR1 SGHVS and CDR2 FQNEAQ come from the germline V gene. The CDR3 sequence: CASSLGTSAGELFF. CDR3 nucleotides: TGTGCCAGCAGTCTAGGGACTAGCGCCGGGGAGCTGTTTTTT.

This chain links TRBV27 with TRBJ1-2; TRBD1 agrees at 10 bases. V was clipped by 6 bases and J by 3 bases; unmatched bases: 1. The CDR3 contains 13 residues. Looked up from germline, CDR1 is MNHEY and CDR2 is SMNVEV (reference sequence). The CDR3 DNA is TGTGCCAGCAGGGGACAGGGGCACTATGGCTACACCTTC. This encodes CASRGQGHYGYTF.

This chain links TRBV14 with TRBJ2-3, with 11 bases identical to TRBD2. The CDR3 has 15 amino acids. With 0 bases clipped from V and 5 bases from J, the junction kept 1 base outside the gene matches. From germline, CDR1 is SGHDN and CDR2 FVKESK. The CDR3 DNA is TGTGCCAGCAGCCAAGAACTAGCGGGGGAAGATACGCAGTATTTT. It specifies CASSQELAGEDTQYF.

This chain uses TRBV4-1 with TRBJ2-6; the D gene could be TRBD1 or TRBD2 (5 bases each). The CDR3 runs to 16 residues. Trimming left V 0 bases short and J 4 bases short, with 10 bases between. From germline, CDR1 is MGHRA and CDR2 YSYEKL. This CDR3 is CASSQDHGAGANVLTF. The CDR3 DNA is TGCGCCAGCAGCCAAGATCACGGGGCCGGGGCCAACGTCCTGACTTTC.

The rearrangement joins TRBV30 to TRBJ2-1, with no clear D. The germline V and J ends were trimmed by 2 bases and 3 bases, with 8 bases remaining between them. Germline values: CDR1 GTSNPN, CDR2 SVGIG (reference sequence). CDR3 length: 13 residues. The CDR3 DNA follows: TGTGCCTGGAGTTCCGACCGCTACAATGAGCAGTTCTTC. This gives the protein CAWSSDRYNEQFF.

The rearrangement links TRBV6-2 or TRBV6-3 to TRBJ2-3; 7 bases agree with TRBD2. Per the germline V gene, CDR1 is MNHEY and CDR2 is SVGEGT. There are 14 residues in the CDR3. The V segment lost 6 bases and the J segment 4 bases; nucleotides outside the gene matches: 7. CDR3 bases: TGTGCCAGCAGCCGGGGCGGGAGTGCAGATACGCAGTATTTT. Its translation: CASSRGGSADTQYF.

The chain couples TRBV20-1 to TRBJ2-1; D unclear. CDR3 length: 15 amino acids. V lost 3 bases and J 7 bases, leaving 19 bases between the germline ends. Germline lookup yields CDR1 DFQATT and CDR2 SNEGSKA (reference sequence). DNA of the CDR3: TGCAGTGCTAGGCGTTACGGGCTGGTTCTTAATGAGCAGTTCTTC. It codes for CSARRYGLVLNEQFF.

This clonotype was found many times. The rearrangement joins TRBV20-1 to TRBJ2-7; D may be TRBD2 (6 bases). Germline V gene lookup returns CDR1 DFQATT and CDR2 SNEGSKA (reference sequence). The CDR3 sequence is 14 residues long. The germline V and J ends were trimmed by 3 bases and 0 bases, with 12 bases remaining between them. CDR3 sequence reads: CSARGAGASYEQYF. The CDR3 bases are TGCAGTGCTAGGGGAGCGGGCGCCTCCTACGAGCAGTACTTC.